This T cell receptor (beta chain) was retrieved from a study of T cell repertoires in cytomegalovirus infection (dated by TCRdb to about 2019). Background for the entire study: Alongside well-studied HLA-B-restricted epitopes, the peptide stimulations were aimed at recently identified HLA-C-restricted CMV epitopes, whose presentation resists viral immunomodulation. Donor HLA type was relevant to the analysis, because carriage of CMV infection together with the matching HLA type was indicated by public TCR beta signatures.

What the treatment or condition label conveys for this sample: in vitro stimulation with specific CMV peptide epitopes to enrich CMV-specific T cells. As to this clonotype: There is no known antigen for this receptor. There are no base qualities to consult, and no much larger clone falls within one base.

This sample was sequenced with an Illumina HiSeq 1500. Using fastp trimming at Q25 and MiXCR clonotype assembly, TCRdb reanalyzed the public sequencing data and kept in-frame beta chains. Merged by CDR3 protein, the rows form single entries marked with the most common genes and DNA. The sample table holds about 830,000 distinct CDR3 sequences, of which 30% to 35% were seen once. The ten largest account for roughly an eighth of the sample. Trimming removed 6 bases from V and 6 bases from J, leaving 13 bases between the germline ends. From the cysteine through the phenylalanine, the CDR3 covers 13 amino acids. Only CDR3 DNA remains: 39 bases, in frame from the first base. In the germline V gene, CDR1 corresponds to MNHNS and CDR2 to SASEGT. Study-wide findings and limitations: The ex vivo response was dominated by HLA-C-restricted CMV-specific TCR beta clonotypes, which also provided the single most frequent clonotype in two of eight donors. Cumulative frequency of public TCR beta family members discriminated carriers of CMV infection plus the relevant HLA type in this cohort and an independent roughly 320-donor cohort.

The material sequenced was cultured CD8+ T cells from PBMCs, taken from culture after CMV antigen stimulation. The rearrangement combines TRBV6-1 with TRBJ2-3, with the identity of the D gene unclear. The receptor comes from a human donor in good health (CMV status not recorded). Some clones in this sample may be carry-over from other donors' samples. The DNA sequence is given as TGTGCCAGCAGCTCGTTCCGTTTGGATACGCAGTATTTT. Its protein reads: CASSSFRLDTQYF.